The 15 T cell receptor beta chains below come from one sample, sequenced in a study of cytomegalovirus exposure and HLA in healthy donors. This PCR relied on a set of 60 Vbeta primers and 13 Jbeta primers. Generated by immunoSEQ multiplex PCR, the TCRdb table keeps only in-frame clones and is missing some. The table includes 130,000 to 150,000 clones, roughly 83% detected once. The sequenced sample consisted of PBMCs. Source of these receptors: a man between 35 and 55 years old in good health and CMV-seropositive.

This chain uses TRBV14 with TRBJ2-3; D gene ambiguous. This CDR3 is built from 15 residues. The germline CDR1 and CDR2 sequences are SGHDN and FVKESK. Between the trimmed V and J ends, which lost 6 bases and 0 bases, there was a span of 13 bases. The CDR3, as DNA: TGTGCCAGCAGTACTCACAGAGATAGCACAGATACGCAGTATTTT. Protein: CASSTHRDSTDTQYF.

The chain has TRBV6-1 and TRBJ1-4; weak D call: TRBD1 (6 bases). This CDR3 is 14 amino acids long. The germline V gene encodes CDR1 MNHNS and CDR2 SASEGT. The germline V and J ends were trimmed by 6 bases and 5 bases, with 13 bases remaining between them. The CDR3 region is CASRDGQLNEKLFF. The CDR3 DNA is TGTGCCAGCAGGGATGGACAGCTAAATGAAAAACTGTTTTTT.

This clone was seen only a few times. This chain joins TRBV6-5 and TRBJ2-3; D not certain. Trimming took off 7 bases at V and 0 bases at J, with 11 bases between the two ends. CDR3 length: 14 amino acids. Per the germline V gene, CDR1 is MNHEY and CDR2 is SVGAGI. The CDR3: CASTPLSSTDTQYF. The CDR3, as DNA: TGTGCCAGCACGCCTCTTAGCAGCACAGATACGCAGTATTTT.

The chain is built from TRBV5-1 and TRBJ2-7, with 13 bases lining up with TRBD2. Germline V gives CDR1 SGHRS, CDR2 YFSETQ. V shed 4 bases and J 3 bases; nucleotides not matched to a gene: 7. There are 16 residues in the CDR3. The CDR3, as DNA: TGCGCCAGCAGCATAGGGACTAGCGGGACCCTCTACGAGCAGTACTTC. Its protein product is CASSIGTSGTLYEQYF.

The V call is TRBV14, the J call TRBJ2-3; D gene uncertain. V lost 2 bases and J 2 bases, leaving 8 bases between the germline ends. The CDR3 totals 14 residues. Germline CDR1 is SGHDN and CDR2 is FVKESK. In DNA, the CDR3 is TGTGCCAGCAGCCAATTCGCAGACACAGATACGCAGTATTTT. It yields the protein CASSQFADTDTQYF.

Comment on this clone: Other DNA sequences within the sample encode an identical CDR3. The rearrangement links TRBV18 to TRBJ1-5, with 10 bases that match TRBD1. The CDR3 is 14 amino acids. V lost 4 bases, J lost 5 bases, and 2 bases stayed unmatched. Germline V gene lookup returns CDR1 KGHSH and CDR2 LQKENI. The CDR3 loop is CASSLGTGDQPQHF. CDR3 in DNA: TGTGCCAGCTCACTCGGGACAGGGGATCAGCCCCAGCATTTT.

CDR3 nucleotides: TGCGCCAGCAGCTTGGATGCAGGAACAGGGAACGAGCAGTACTTC. This gives the protein CASSLDAGTGNEQYF. V usage is TRBV5-1 and J usage is TRBJ2-7; a weak D match, TRBD1 (6 bases). The V gene's germline CDR1 is SGHRS and CDR2 YFSETQ. The CDR3 sequence is 15 residues long. Deletions cut 0 bases from V and 5 bases from J, with 15 bases between.

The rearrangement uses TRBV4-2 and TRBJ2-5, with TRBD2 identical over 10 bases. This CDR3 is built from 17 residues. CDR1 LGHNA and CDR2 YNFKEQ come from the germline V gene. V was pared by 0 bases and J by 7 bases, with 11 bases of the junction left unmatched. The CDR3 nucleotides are TGTGCCAGCAGCCAAGATCCGTCTAGCGGGAGCCTCAGGACCCAGTACTTC. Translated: CASSQDPSSGSLRTQYF.

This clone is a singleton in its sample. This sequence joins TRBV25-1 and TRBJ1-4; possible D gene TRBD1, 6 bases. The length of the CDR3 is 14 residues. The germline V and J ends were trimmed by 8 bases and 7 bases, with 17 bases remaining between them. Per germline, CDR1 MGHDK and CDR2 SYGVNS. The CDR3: CASCSSGGLEKLFF. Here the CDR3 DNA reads TGTGCCAGCTGCTCGTCGGGGGGCCTTGAAAAACTGTTTTTT.

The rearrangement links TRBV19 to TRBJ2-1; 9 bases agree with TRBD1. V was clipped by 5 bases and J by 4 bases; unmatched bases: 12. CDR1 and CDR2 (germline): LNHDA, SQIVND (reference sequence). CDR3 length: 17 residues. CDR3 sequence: CASSLTQDRGAYNEQFF. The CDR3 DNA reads TGTGCCAGTAGTCTGACCCAGGACAGGGGCGCGTACAATGAGCAGTTCTTC.

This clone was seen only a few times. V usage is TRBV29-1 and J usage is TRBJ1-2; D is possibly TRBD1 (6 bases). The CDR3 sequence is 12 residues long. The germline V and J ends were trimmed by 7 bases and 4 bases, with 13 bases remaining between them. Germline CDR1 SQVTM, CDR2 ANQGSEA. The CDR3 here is CSGAEQGYGYTF. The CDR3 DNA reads TGCAGCGGGGCTGAACAGGGCTATGGCTACACCTTC.

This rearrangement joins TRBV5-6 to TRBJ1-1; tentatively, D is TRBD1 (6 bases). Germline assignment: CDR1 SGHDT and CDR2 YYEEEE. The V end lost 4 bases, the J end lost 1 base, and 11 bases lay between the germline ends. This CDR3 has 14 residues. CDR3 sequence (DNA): TGTGCCAGCAGCGAGGGACACCGGAACACTGAAGCTTTCTTT. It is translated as CASSEGHRNTEAFF.

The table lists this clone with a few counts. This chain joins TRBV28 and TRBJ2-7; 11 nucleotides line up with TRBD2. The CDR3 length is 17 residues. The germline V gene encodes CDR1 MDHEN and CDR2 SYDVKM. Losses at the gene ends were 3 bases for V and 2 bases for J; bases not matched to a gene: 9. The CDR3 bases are TGTGCCAGCAGTTTTCCTAGCGGGGGGCCCTTTACCTACGAGCAGTACTTC. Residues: CASSFPSGGPFTYEQYF. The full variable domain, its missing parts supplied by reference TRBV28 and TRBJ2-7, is DVKVTQSSRYLVKRTGEKVFLECVQDMDHENMFWYRQDPGLGLRLIYFSYDVKMKEKGDIPEGYSVSREKKERFSLILESASTNQTSMYLCASSFPSGGPFTYEQYFGPGTRLTVT.

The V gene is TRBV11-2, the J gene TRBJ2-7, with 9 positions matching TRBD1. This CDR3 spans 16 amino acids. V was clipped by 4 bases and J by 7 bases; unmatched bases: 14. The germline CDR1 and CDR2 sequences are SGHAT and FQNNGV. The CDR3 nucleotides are TGTGCCAGCAGCTCGGTCCGAGGGGACAGGGTTTATGAGCAGTACTTC. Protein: CASSSVRGDRVYEQYF.

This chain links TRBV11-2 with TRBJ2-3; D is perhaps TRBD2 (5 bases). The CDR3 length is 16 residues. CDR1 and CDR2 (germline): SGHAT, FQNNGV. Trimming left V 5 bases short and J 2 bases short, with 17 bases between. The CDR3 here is CASSPFSGRPTDTQYF. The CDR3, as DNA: TGTGCCAGCAGCCCCTTCAGCGGACGACCCACAGATACGCAGTATTTT.